A selection of T cell receptor beta chains follows, all from one sample in a study of T cells in localized non-small cell lung cancer. Produced via immunoSEQ multiplex PCR; TCRdb's table is partial and in-frame only. The repertoire has 50,000 to 70,000 clones, roughly 90% of them found once; the top ten carry just under 20%. The specimen comprised peripheral blood, sampled before any cancer treatment. These receptors were collected from a man aged 40-75 years with stage I lung adenocarcinoma. Each CDR3 is given without its conserved first and last residue. The order of the fields is J gene, V gene, CDR3 protein.

TRBJ2-1 TRBV19 ASSISGGPSNEQF
TRBJ2-3 TRBV10-3 AISEDGSTDTQY
TRBJ2-1 TRBV30 AWSVRRLDIHEQF
TRBJ2-5 TRBV2 ASSRWTSGRARETQY
TRBJ1-1 TRBV7-8 ASSFLNRDAGGAF
TRBJ1-2 TRBV15 ATGGGFYGYT
TRBJ2-1 TRBV27 ASSSTSSGSTNEQF
TRBJ2-2 TRBV21-1 ASSKDPQTVVTGELF
TRBJ2-1 TRBV4-1 ASSRDRDEQF
TRBJ2-5 TRBV14 ASRSGLAGGPQETQY
TRBJ2-7 TRBV28 ASSFSGRASYEQY
TRBJ1-1 TRBV15 ATSRDRAQEAF
TRBJ2-5 TRBV7-2 ASRLNIHQKETQY
TRBJ2-5 TRBV9 ASSVGSIGGETQY
TRBJ2-7 TRBV19 ASGSTGTGRIEQY
TRBJ2-5 TRBV7-9 ASSLRDHQETQY
TRBJ2-3 TRBV15 ATSRETRGTDTQY
TRBJ2-2 TRBV5-5 ASSLAGTLTLGELF
TRBJ2-5 TRBV10-3 AISERGETQY
TRBJ2-1 TRBV9 ASSVGIGMGSDEQF
TRBJ2-2 TRBV2 ASSRGGTGELF
TRBJ2-3 TRBV7-2 ASSLETGTQY
TRBJ2-2 TRBV27 ASSLAGGRTGELF
TRBJ2-3 TRBV7-9 ASSLGLGDTQY
TRBJ2-3 TRBV27 ASSLRWRTVPDTQY
TRBJ2-5 TRBV30 AWSVGGWETQY
TRBJ1-1 TRBV25-1 ASSENGGVTTEAF
TRBJ2-5 TRBV5-4 ASSFQGTKQETQY
TRBJ2-7 TRBV4-1 ASSRDRTDGEQY
TRBJ2-3 TRBV6-5 ASTSGRGSDTQY
TRBJ2-1 TRBV28 ASSPSGRRAEEQF
TRBJ1-1 TRBV5-1 ASQLSGRGTEAF
TRBJ2-1 TRBV6-6 ASSIAGRLF
TRBJ2-7 TRBV2 ASRGGAYEQY
TRBJ2-7 TRBV18 ASSPPTGYEQY
TRBJ1-3 TRBV7-9 ASSLEGIGNTIY
TRBJ2-2 TRBV6-5 ASSNVREGTGELF
TRBJ2-7 TRBV28 ASKGTFVQEQY
TRBJ2-7 TRBV27 ASGNPGGAYEQY
TRBJ2-1 TRBV10-3 AISDTMSQEYNEQF